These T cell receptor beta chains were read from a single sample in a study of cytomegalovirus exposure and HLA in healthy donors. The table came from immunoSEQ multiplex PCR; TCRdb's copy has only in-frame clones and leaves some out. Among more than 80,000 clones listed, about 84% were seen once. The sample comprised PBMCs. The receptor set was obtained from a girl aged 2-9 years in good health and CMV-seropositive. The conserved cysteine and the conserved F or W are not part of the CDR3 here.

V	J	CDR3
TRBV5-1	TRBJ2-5	ASNGQGPSETQY
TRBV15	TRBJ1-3	ATSVSSDSHYR
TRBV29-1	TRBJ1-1	SVAQADTEAF
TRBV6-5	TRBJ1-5	ASSYSPGNQPQH
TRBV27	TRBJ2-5	ASRRTGERETQY
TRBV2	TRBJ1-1	ASRGRTANTEAF
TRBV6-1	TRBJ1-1	ASSDYRGPVHPEAF
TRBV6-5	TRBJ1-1	ASSYTRKDINTEAF
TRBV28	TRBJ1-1	ASSLRGVAEAF
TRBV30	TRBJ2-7	AWSARYSLERY
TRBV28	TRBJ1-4	ASSPAGTTNEKLF
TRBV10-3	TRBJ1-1	AIGDPIATAPDAF
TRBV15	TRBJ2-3	ATSRYRYRTDTQY
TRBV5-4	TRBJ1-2	ASSPPPRDSDLYGYT
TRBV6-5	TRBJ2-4	ASSSRTQAKNIQY
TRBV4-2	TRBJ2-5	ASSQGIQETQY
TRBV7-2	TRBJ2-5	ASSTRRAETQY
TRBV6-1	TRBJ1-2	ASSLPGDYGYT
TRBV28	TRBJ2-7	ASSFSGYEQY
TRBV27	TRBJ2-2	ASTISGTLNTGELF
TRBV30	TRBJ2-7	AWSVYRQGVPYEQY
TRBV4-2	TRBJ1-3	ASSLWSTDTIY
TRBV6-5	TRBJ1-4	ASRSGTGGEKLF
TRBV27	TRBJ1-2	ASSRGEANYGYT
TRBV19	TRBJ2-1	ASSPGTSAYNEQF
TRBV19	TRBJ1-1	ASRTTGGGTEAF
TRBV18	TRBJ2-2	ASSPTSGNTGELF
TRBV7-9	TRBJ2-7	ASTVYSYEQY
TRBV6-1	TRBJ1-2	ASSVPGTGAGSYT
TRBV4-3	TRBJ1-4	ASSQAGQGNEKLF